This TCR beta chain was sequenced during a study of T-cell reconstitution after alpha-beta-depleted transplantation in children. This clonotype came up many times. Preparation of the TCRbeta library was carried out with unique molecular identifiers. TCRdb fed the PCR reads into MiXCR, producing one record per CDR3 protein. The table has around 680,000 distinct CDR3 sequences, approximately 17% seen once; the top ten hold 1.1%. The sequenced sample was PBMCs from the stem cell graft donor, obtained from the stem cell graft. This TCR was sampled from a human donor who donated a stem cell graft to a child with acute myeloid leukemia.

The CDR3 DNA reads as TGCGCCAGCAGCCTGGGAGTGTCGCGCGGTGAAAAACTGTTTTTT. Translating gives CASSLGVSRGEKLFF. The chain joins TRBV5-1 to TRBJ1-4; D is undetermined. The germline gives CDR1 SGHRS, CDR2 YFSETQ. The germline V and J ends were trimmed by 4 bases and 7 bases, with 17 bases remaining between them. The CDR3 covers 15 residues.